Listed here are 7 T cell receptor beta chains from one sample, sequenced in a study of blood T cell repertoires in COVID-19 (dated by TCRdb to 2018 to 2020). To prepare the library, the immunoSEQ multiplex PCR assay was applied. TCRdb re-hosts the immuneACCESS table, in-frame sequences only. Its copies lack some clones; in the studies checked, an unresolved V gene accounts for under half of them, and the cause for the rest is not known. This sample gives over 400,000 clones in total; 75% to 90% of them show up just once. 1.4% of the sample is held by the ten biggest clonotypes. Material: peripheral blood. These receptors all stem from a woman aged 25 to 39 with active or convalescent COVID-19.

This clone came up once. The rearrangement joins TRBV11-2 to TRBJ2-7; TRBD2 agrees at 12 bases. Trimming at V came to 5 bases and at J to 2 bases, leaving 4 bases not matched to a gene. The CDR3 is 15 amino acids. Germline CDR1 reads SGHAT; CDR2 reads FQNNGV. This CDR3 reads CASSDRLAGAYEQYF. The CDR3 region has the DNA TGTGCCAGCAGCGACAGACTAGCGGGGGCCTACGAGCAGTACTTC.

The V and J genes are TRBV5-1 and TRBJ2-1, with 8 bases identical to TRBD1. The CDR3 sequence is 18 residues long. Germline loops: CDR1 SGHRS, CDR2 YFSETQ. Germline trimming cut 0 bases from V and 6 bases from J; bases unmatched to any gene: 14. CDR3 residues: CASSLGSGGFFLGNEQFF. CDR3 bases: TGCGCCAGCAGCTTGGGTTCAGGGGGCTTCTTCTTGGGCAATGAGCAGTTCTTC.

The CDR3 region is CASSSTGLAGIEQFF. CDR3 DNA: TGTGCCAGCAGTTCAACGGGACTAGCGGGAATCGAGCAGTTCTTC. The chain has TRBV6-5 and TRBJ2-1; TRBD2 aligns across 13 bases. The trim removed 4 bases at V and 10 bases at J, leaving 7 bases unmatched. Germline CDR1 MNHEY, CDR2 SVGAGI. This CDR3 region has 15 residues.

This CDR3 is CASSPPVLAGTETQYF. The CDR3 bases are TGTGCCAGCTCACCACCGGTTCTAGCGGGAACAGAGACCCAGTACTTC. The genes are TRBV18 and TRBJ2-5; 9 nucleotides align to TRBD2. This CDR3 spans 16 amino acids. After removal of 0 bases from V and 4 bases from J, the junction contained 6 bases not matched to a gene. Germline CDR1 reads KGHSH; CDR2 reads LQKENI.

The chain links TRBV2 to TRBJ1-2; D is ambiguous. V was pared by 6 bases and J by 10 bases, with 9 bases between. CDR1 is SNHLY and CDR2 is FYNNEI in the germline V gene. CDR3 length: 10 residues. The CDR3 loop reads CASSENYYTF. Written as DNA, the CDR3 is TGTGCCAGCAGCGAAAACTACTACACCTTC.

The rearrangement joins TRBV13 to TRBJ1-2; D gene ambiguous. Trimming shortened V by 6 bases and J by 0 bases, and 8 bases separated the two germline ends. Germline CDR1 reads PRHDT; CDR2 reads FYEKMQ (reference sequence). The CDR3 is 13 residues long. DNA of the CDR3: TGTGCCAGCAGTGATAGCTCTAACTATGGCTACACCTTC. Its translation is CASSDSSNYGYTF.

The gene calls are TRBV11-2 and TRBJ1-1, with 7 positions matching TRBD1. This CDR3 spans 16 amino acids. The V and J ends lost 1 base and 3 bases, in that order; junction bases with no gene match: 8. CDR1 SGHAT and CDR2 FQNNGV come from the germline V gene. CDR3: CASSLVYRGPHTEAFF. Written as DNA, the CDR3 is TGTGCCAGCAGCTTAGTATACAGGGGCCCTCACACTGAAGCTTTCTTT.